This TCR beta chain was recovered during a study of cytomegalovirus exposure and HLA in healthy donors. General study points: Later work associated 17,000 or so TCR beta sequences with HLA alleles at 0.05 false discovery rate. Under in vitro conditions, three CMV-associated chains were confirmed as specific for CMV antigens.

This CDR3 is built from 14 residues. Germline assignment: CDR1 WSHSY and CDR2 SAAADI. Trimming cost V 7 bases and J 8 bases; bases outside gene matches: 10. The PCR had 60 Vbeta and 13 Jbeta primers. The data were produced by immunoSEQ multiplex PCR, yet TCRdb's version contains in-frame clones alone and is incomplete. This table holds roughly 150,000 clones, more than 60% found once. Notes on this clone: Its antigen is as yet unknown.

This chain joins TRBV10-2 and TRBJ1-4, with 7 bases aligning to TRBD1. The material sequenced was PBMCs. The sequence was collected from a woman aged 40 to 50 in good health and CMV-seropositive. CDR3 residues: CASNRGTESEKLFF. For the CDR3, the DNA is TGCGCCAGCAACCGGGGGACAGAGTCGGAAAAACTGTTTTTT.